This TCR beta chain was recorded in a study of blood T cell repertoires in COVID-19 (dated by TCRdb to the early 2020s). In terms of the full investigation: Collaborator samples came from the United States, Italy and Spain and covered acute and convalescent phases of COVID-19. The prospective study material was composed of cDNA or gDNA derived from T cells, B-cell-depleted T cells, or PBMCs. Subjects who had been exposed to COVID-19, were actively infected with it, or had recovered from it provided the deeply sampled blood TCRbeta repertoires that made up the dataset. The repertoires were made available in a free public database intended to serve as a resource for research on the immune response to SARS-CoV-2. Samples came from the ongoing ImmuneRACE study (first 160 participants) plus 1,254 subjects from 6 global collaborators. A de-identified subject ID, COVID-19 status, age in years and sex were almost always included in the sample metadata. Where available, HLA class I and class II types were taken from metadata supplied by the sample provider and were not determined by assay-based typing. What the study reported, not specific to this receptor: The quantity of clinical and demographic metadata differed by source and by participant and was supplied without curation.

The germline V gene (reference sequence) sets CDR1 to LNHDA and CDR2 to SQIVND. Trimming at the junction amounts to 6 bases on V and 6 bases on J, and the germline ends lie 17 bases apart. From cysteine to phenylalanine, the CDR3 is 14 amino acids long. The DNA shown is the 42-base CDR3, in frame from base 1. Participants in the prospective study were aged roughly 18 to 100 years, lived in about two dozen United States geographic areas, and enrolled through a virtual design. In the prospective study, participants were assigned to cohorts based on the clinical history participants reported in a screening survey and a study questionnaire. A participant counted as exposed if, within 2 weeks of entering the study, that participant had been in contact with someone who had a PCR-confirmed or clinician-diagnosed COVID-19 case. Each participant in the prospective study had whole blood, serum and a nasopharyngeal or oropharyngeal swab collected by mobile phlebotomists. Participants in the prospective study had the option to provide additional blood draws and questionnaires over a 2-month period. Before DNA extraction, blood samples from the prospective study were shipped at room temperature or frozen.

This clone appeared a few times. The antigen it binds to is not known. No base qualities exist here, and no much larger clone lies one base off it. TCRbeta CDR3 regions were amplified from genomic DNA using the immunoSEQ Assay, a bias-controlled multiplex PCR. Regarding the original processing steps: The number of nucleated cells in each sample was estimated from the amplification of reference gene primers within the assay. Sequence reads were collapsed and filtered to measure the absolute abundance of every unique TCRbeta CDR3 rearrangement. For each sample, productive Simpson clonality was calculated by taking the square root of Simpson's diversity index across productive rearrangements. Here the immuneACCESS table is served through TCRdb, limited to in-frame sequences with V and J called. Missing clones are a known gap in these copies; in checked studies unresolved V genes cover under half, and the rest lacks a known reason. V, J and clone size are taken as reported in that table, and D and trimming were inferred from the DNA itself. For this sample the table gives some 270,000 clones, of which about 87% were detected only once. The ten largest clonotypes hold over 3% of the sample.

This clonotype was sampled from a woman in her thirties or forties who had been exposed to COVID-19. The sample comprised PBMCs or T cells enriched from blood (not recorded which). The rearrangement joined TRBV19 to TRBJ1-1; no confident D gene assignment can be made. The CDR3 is CASSSGDLKAEAFF. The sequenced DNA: TGTGCCAGTAGCAGTGGAGACCTGAAGGCTGAAGCTTTCTTT.